This TCR beta chain was identified in a study of OX40 agonist ivuxolimab in advanced cancers. Study-wide context: The diagnoses of dose-escalation patients were hepatocellular carcinoma, melanoma, renal cell or head and neck cancer. Males comprised approximately 81% of the group, whose mean age was approximately 60 years (range roughly 20 to 85). Findings and caveats of the study: CD4+ and CD8+ blood T cells expanded clonally by week 6 at 0.1 to 3.0 mg/kg.

A single count supports this clone. The target antigen is unknown. The repertoire was sequenced with immunoSEQ multiplex PCR; TCRdb's copy has only in-frame clones and lacks some. Of 40,000 or so clones listed, approximately 90% were seen once; the top ten hold less than 0.65%. The CDR3 extends over 13 amino acids. The V gene lost 2 bases and the J gene lost 1 base, with 4 bases spanning the gap. Germline CDR1 and CDR2: SGHRS and YFSETQ. The material was CD4+ or CD8+ T cells sorted from blood, obtained in a trial of the OX40 agonist ivuxolimab. The source of this sequence is an adult with an advanced solid tumor such as melanoma, head and neck, liver or kidney cancer. The V call is TRBV5-1, the J call TRBJ2-1; D not certain. The CDR3 is CASSLPSYNEQFF. Written as DNA, the CDR3 is TGCGCCAGCAGCTTACCTTCCTACAATGAGCAGTTCTTC.